This TCR beta chain is from a study of PD-1 blockade in classical Hodgkin lymphoma. With respect to this clone: Its antigen is still unknown.

Time point meaning: newly diagnosed, previously untreated cHL patient sample. Points from the study as a whole: According to reports, newly diagnosed patients had lower baseline TCR diversity than healthy donors, and relapsed/refractory patients had lower baseline TCR diversity still.

CDR1 and CDR2 from the germline V gene are ENHRY and SYGVKD. The CDR3 is 14 amino acids. The junction had 7 bases not matched to a gene; V was cut back by 6 bases and J by 5 bases. TCRdb keeps only in-frame clones here, not all; method: immunoSEQ multiplex PCR. The sample yields tens of thousands of clones, approximately 90% seen once. This receptor was identified in a human donor with classical Hodgkin lymphoma. This rearrangement joins TRBV10-3 to TRBJ2-3; 8 bases align to TRBD1. Sequencing was carried out using peripheral blood mononuclear cells (PBMCs). The CDR3 nucleotides read TGTGCCATCAGAGATGGACAGGGTGGAGATACGCAGTATTTT. Translating it yields CAIRDGQGGDTQYF.